This TCR beta chain was identified in a study of blood T cell repertoires in COVID-19. This CDR3 has 15 amino acids. Germline V gene lookup returns CDR1 LNHDA and CDR2 SQIVND (reference sequence). Trimming removed 6 bases at V and 0 bases at J, with 14 bases between. Profiling relied on immunoSEQ multiplex PCR, and the TCRdb table lists in-frame clones only, not all of them. The repertoire holds 150,000 or so clones, more than 85% seen once, with over 0.85% in the top ten. The origin of this receptor is a man between 18 and 35 years old with acute or convalescent COVID-19. The sample was peripheral blood. The chain combines TRBV19 with TRBJ1-2; the D is unclear. Here the CDR3 reads CASSQLEGANYGYTF. The CDR3 DNA sequence: TGTGCCAGTAGCCAATTGGAGGGAGCTAACTATGGCTACACCTTC.